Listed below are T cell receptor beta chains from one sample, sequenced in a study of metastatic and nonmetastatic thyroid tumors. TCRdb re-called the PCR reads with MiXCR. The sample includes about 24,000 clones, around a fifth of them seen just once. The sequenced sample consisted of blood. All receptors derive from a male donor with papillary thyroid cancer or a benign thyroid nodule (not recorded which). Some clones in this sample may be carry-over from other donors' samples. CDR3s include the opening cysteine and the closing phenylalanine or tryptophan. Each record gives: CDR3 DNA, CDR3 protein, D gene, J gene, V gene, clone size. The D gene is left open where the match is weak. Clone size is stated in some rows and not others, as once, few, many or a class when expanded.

CDR3 DNA: TGCGCCAGCAGCTTGGGCGGTCCTGGGACAGGAAACACCATATATTTT; CDR3 protein: CASSLGGPGTGNTIYF; D gene: .; J gene: TRBJ1-3; V gene: TRBV5-1; clone size: few
CDR3 DNA: TGTGCCAGCAAGGTATCAGGCGTGTACGGCTACACCTTC; CDR3 protein: CASKVSGVYGYTF; D gene: .; J gene: TRBJ1-2; V gene: TRBV28; clone size: many
CDR3 DNA: TGCGCCAGCCTCTGTAACAGGGGAACGGGTGTGACAGATACGCAGTATTTT; CDR3 protein: CASLCNRGTGVTDTQYF; D gene: TRBD1; J gene: TRBJ2-3; V gene: TRBV5-1; clone size: many
CDR3 DNA: TGTGCCAGCAGTGCCCCGCGGGGGAGCGCAAACGGGAATGAGCAGTTCTTC; CDR3 protein: CASSAPRGSANGNEQFF; D gene: TRBD2; J gene: TRBJ2-1; V gene: TRBV28; clone size: .
CDR3 DNA: TGTACCAGCAGTTTTGGGAAGCGGGGATACACAGATACGCAGTATTTT; CDR3 protein: CTSSFGKRGYTDTQYF; D gene: TRBD2; J gene: TRBJ2-3; V gene: TRBV28; clone size: few
CDR3 DNA: TGTGCCAGCAGCCGACCGGTGGGCTTTCTCGACGAGCAGTACTTC; CDR3 protein: CASSRPVGFLDEQYF; D gene: .; J gene: TRBJ2-7; V gene: TRBV7-9; clone size: .
CDR3 DNA: TGTGCCACCAGTGCGGCAGGCTGGGGGAATCAACAGTTCTTC; CDR3 protein: CATSAAGWGNQQFF; D gene: .; J gene: TRBJ2-1; V gene: TRBV24-1; clone size: few
CDR3 DNA: TGTGCCAGTAGTTTACAGGCGAACACTGAAGCTTTCTTT; CDR3 protein: CASSLQANTEAFF; D gene: .; J gene: TRBJ1-1; V gene: TRBV19; clone size: many
CDR3 DNA: TGTGCCAGCTCACCACCGGGGAGGGGGCAACGCGAGCAGTACTTC; CDR3 protein: CASSPPGRGQREQYF; D gene: .; J gene: TRBJ2-7; V gene: TRBV18; clone size: medium-sized
CDR3 DNA: TGTGCCAGCAGCTTAGCGGGGTTCTCCTACGAGCAGTACTTC; CDR3 protein: CASSLAGFSYEQYF; D gene: .; J gene: TRBJ2-7; V gene: TRBV11-2; clone size: .
CDR3 DNA: TGTGCCAGTAGTTTAGGCCGGGAAGTCAACGAGCAGGACTTC; CDR3 protein: CASSLGREVNEQDF; D gene: .; J gene: TRBJ2-7; V gene: TRBV28; clone size: .
CDR3 DNA: TGTGCCAGCAGCTCCGGGACTAGCGGGACCGGGGAGCTGTTTTTT; CDR3 protein: CASSSGTSGTGELFF; D gene: TRBD2; J gene: TRBJ2-2; V gene: TRBV9; clone size: many
CDR3 DNA: TGTGCCAGCAGTGAGACAGTGTACACTGAAGCTTTCTTT; CDR3 protein: CASSETVYTEAFF; D gene: .; J gene: TRBJ1-1; V gene: TRBV6-2/TRBV6-3; clone size: medium-sized
CDR3 DNA: TGTGCCAGCACCCTGCAGGGCCCCTACAATGAGCAGTTCTTC; CDR3 protein: CASTLQGPYNEQFF; D gene: .; J gene: TRBJ2-1; V gene: TRBV28; clone size: many
CDR3 DNA: TGTGCCAGCAGTTTAGGTACTAGCGGACACACCGGGGAGCTGTTTTTT; CDR3 protein: CASSLGTSGHTGELFF; D gene: TRBD2; J gene: TRBJ2-2; V gene: TRBV27; clone size: few
CDR3 DNA: TGTGCCAGCAGTTTAGGTCCCAGGGGGCGGACCAGGGAGCAGTACTTC; CDR3 protein: CASSLGPRGRTREQYF; D gene: TRBD1; J gene: TRBJ2-7; V gene: TRBV28; clone size: few
CDR3 DNA: TGTGCCAGCAGCTTAGACCCAAACACCGGGGAGCTGTTTTTT; CDR3 protein: CASSLDPNTGELFF; D gene: .; J gene: TRBJ2-2; V gene: TRBV7-8; clone size: many
CDR3 DNA: TGCGCCAGCGTCGGCGGGGGCACAAACACCGTGGAGCTGTTTTTT; CDR3 protein: CASVGGGTNTVELFF; D gene: .; J gene: TRBJ2-2; V gene: TRBV5-1; clone size: .
CDR3 DNA: TGTGCCAGCAGAGTCGGACAGGACCTCTACGAGCAGTACTTC; CDR3 protein: CASRVGQDLYEQYF; D gene: TRBD1; J gene: TRBJ2-7; V gene: TRBV6-1; clone size: .
CDR3 DNA: TGCGCCAGCAGCTTGGATCACGGGGGAGAGACCCAGTACTTC; CDR3 protein: CASSLDHGGETQYF; D gene: .; J gene: TRBJ2-5; V gene: TRBV5-1; clone size: many
CDR3 DNA: TGTGCCAGCAGCTTATCCCCCAACAGGGCCTACGCAGATACGCAGTATTTT; CDR3 protein: CASSLSPNRAYADTQYF; D gene: .; J gene: TRBJ2-3; V gene: TRBV5-4; clone size: many
CDR3 DNA: TGCAGTGCTAGAGATGGCAGGTCAAACACTGAAGCTTTCTTT; CDR3 protein: CSARDGRSNTEAFF; D gene: .; J gene: TRBJ1-1; V gene: TRBV20-1; clone size: many